Below are 5 T cell receptor beta chains sequenced from a single sample in a study of glioma-infiltrating T cells. TCR alpha and beta CDR3 regions were amplified from RNA using iRepertoire nested multiplex PCR. TCRdb called the multiplex PCR reads again in MiXCR, with one record for every CDR3 protein. The profile covers a few hundred thousand distinct CDR3 sequences, with 41% appearing a single time and 12% taken by the ten largest. Material for sequencing was glioma tissue, nonneoplastic brain tissue, or PBMCs (not recorded which). Source of these receptors: a human donor with low-grade glioma or glioblastoma, undergoing nonglioma brain surgery, or in good health (not recorded which).

This clonotype was detected many times. The chain uses TRBV4-1 and TRBJ1-1; D is unclear. Germline V gene lookup returns CDR1 MGHRA and CDR2 YSYEKL. The CDR3 is 14 residues long. With 1 base removed from V and 4 bases from J, the gap between germline ends came to 10 bases. The CDR3 DNA follows: TGCGCCAGCAGCCAAGCGGGCGGCGGCACTGAAGCTTTCTTT. The encoded protein is CASSQAGGGTEAFF.

CDR3 sequence reads: CASSLKGGTTEAFF. In DNA, the CDR3 is TGTGCCAGCAGTTTGAAGGGGGGAACCACTGAAGCTTTCTTT. The chain links TRBV12-3 or TRBV12-4 to TRBJ1-1; D might be TRBD1 (6 bases). V was trimmed by 3 bases and J by 4 bases, leaving 12 bases between them. This CDR3 is 14 amino acids long.

Concerning this clonotype itself: A junction end diverges from the germline sequence, so it may reflect a read error. The genes are TRBV28 and TRBJ2-7; TRBD1 aligns across 10 bases. The CDR3 is 17 residues long. Germline V gives CDR1 MDHEN, CDR2 SYDVKM. The CDR3 coding sequence is TGTGCCAACAGTTTAGAGGGGGACAGGGGCGAGTATTACGAGCAGTACTTC. Translated: CANSLEGDRGEYYEQYF.

With regard to this clonotype: The junction departs from germline at one end; a sequencing error may be responsible. This chain joins TRBV4-2 and TRBJ2-7; 7 nucleotides align to TRBD1. The CDR3 has 16 amino acids. Germline V gene sequence: CDR1 LGHNA, CDR2 YNFKEQ. For the CDR3, the DNA is TGTGCCAGCAGCCAACTTTACACAGGGGTATCCTACGAGCGGTACTTC. Translation: CASSQLYTGVSYERYF.

A remark on this clonotype: This may arise from a read error, as a much more abundant clone is one base away. The chain carries TRBV4-1 and TRBJ2-1; maybe TRBD2 (5 bases). The CDR3 loop spans 14 amino acids. Germline V gene lookup returns CDR1 MGHRA and CDR2 YSYEKL. V lost 1 base and J lost 8, with 12 bases in between. The CDR3 nucleotides read TGCGCCAGCAGCCAAGTTATATCGAGGGATGAGCAGTTCTTC. This sequence encodes CASSQVISRDEQFF.